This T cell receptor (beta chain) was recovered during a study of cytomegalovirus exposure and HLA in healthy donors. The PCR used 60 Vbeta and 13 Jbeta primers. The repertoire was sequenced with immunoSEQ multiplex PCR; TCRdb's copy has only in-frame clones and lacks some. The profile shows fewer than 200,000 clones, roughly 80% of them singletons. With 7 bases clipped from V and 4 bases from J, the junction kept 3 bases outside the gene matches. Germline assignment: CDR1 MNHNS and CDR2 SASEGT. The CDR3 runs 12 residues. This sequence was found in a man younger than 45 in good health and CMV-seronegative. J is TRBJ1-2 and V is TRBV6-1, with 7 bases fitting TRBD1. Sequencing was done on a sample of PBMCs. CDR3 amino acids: CASTGGSYGYTF. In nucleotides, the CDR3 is TGTGCCAGCACAGGGGGTTCCTATGGCTACACCTTC.